These 20 T cell receptor beta chains share one sample of origin, sequenced in a study of T cells in localized non-small cell lung cancer. Generated by immunoSEQ multiplex PCR, the TCRdb table keeps only in-frame clones and is missing some. The sample consists of about 34,000 clones, approximately 91% of them appearing once. Sample: peripheral blood, taken before any cancer treatment. The receptors derive from a woman aged 40-70 years with stage I lung adenocarcinoma.

The V and J genes are TRBV10-3 and TRBJ2-2, with TRBD2 matching over 10 bases. This CDR3 spans 15 amino acids. J gave up 5 bases and V 6 bases, and 6 bases lay outside the gene matches. Germline V gene sequence: CDR1 ENHRY, CDR2 SYGVKD. Here the CDR3 DNA reads TGTGCCATCAGAACTAGCGGGGTGGATACCGGGGAGCTGTTTTTT. Translation: CAIRTSGVDTGELFF.

This sequence joins TRBV2 and TRBJ1-6; D gene unclear. Per the germline V gene, CDR1 is SNHLY and CDR2 is FYNNEI. V was pared by 8 bases and J by 7 bases, with 21 bases between. This CDR3 comprises 16 residues. This chain's CDR3 is CASVDPGRTSNSPLHF. The CDR3 region has the DNA TGTGCCAGCGTTGACCCCGGGCGTACATCCAATTCACCCCTCCACTTT.

This clone was counted a few times. This chain joins TRBV7-7 and TRBJ2-2; 12 nucleotides agree with TRBD1. V lost 6 bases, J lost 4 bases, and 3 bases stayed unmatched. Germline V gene sequence: CDR1 SSHAT, CDR2 FNYEAQ (reference sequence). The CDR3 length is 15 residues. The CDR3 loop is CASRRDRGLTGELFF. The CDR3 DNA reads TGTGCCAGCAGGAGGGACAGGGGGCTCACCGGGGAGCTGTTTTTT.

This clone is a singleton in its sample. The chain recombines TRBV11-3 with TRBJ2-3, with D hard to call. Looked up from germline, CDR1 is SGHNT and CDR2 is YENEEA. Trimming cost V 2 bases and J 6 bases, with 9 bases left between them. CDR3 size: 13 residues. CDR3 in DNA: TGTGCCAGCAGCTTAAACATATTGGATACGCAGTATTTT. This gives the protein CASSLNILDTQYF.

This rearrangement joins TRBV6-6 to TRBJ2-7; 8 bases match TRBD1. J lost 9 bases, V lost 6 bases, and 13 bases had no gene match. The CDR3 sequence is 14 residues long. Germline assignment: CDR1 MNHNY and CDR2 SVGAGI (reference sequence). CDR3 in DNA: TGTGCCAGCAGAACACGGACAGGGCCTGTGGGGCAGTACTTC. Amino acids: CASRTRTGPVGQYF.

CDR3 coding DNA: TGTGCCAGCAGCTTATTTATCGGACAGCTCCTATCTGGGGCCAACGTCCTGACTTTC. Translating it yields CASSLFIGQLLSGANVLTF. The chain is built from TRBV7-9 and TRBJ2-6; possibly TRBD1 for D (6 bases). The CDR3 contains 19 residues. From germline, CDR1 is SEHNR and CDR2 FQNEAQ (reference sequence). V lost 2 bases and J lost 1, with 18 bases in between.

This rearrangement joins TRBV5-6 to TRBJ2-1; TRBD1 matches 7 bases. The V segment lost 4 bases and the J segment 7 bases; nucleotides outside the gene matches: 17. The CDR3 is 17 amino acids. Germline CDR1 SGHDT, CDR2 YYEEEE. DNA of the CDR3: TGTGCCAGCAGCACAGGGACAGTACCTTACTCTTGGAATGAGCAGTTCTTC. As protein: CASSTGTVPYSWNEQFF.

This clone has a handful of counts. This chain links TRBV6-1 with TRBJ1-5, with D hard to call. The CDR3 length is 13 residues. Deletions cut 1 base from V and 4 bases from J, with 5 bases between. Germline-derived CDR1 and CDR2 are MNHNS and SASEGT. The CDR3 DNA reads TGTGCCAGCAGTGAAGTGGAGAATCAGCCCCAGCATTTT. Encoded protein: CASSEVENQPQHF.

The chain carries TRBV10-1 and TRBJ1-1; D uncertain. The ends were cut back, 4 bases at V and 0 bases at J, with 6 bases in the middle. The germline V gene encodes CDR1 WNHNN and CDR2 SYGVQD (reference sequence). The CDR3 has 13 amino acids. CDR3 DNA: TGCGCCAGCAGTGCACAGATGAACACTGAAGCTTTCTTT. This sequence encodes CASSAQMNTEAFF.

The V call is TRBV5-1, the J call TRBJ2-1; tentatively, D is TRBD1 (5 bases). The V gene lost 3 bases and the J gene lost 4 bases, with 11 bases spanning the gap. The CDR3 is 14 amino acids. Germline values: CDR1 SGHRS, CDR2 YFSETQ. CDR3 protein: CASSWAQGYNEQFF. The CDR3 coding sequence is TGCGCCAGCAGCTGGGCCCAGGGTTACAATGAGCAGTTCTTC.

This chain uses TRBV4-3 with TRBJ2-1; no firm D call. V lost 0 bases and J 3 bases, leaving 3 bases between the germline ends. Germline V gene data show CDR1 as LGHNA and CDR2 as YSLEER. This CDR3 is built from 13 residues. For the CDR3, the DNA is TGCGCCAGCAGCCAAGAGAACTACAATGAGCAGTTCTTC. It is translated as CASSQENYNEQFF.

The J gene is TRBJ1-5, the V gene TRBV6-5, with D unresolved. CDR3 length: 15 amino acids. V lost 0 bases, J lost 3 bases, and 9 bases lay in between. CDR1 is MNHEY, CDR2 SVGAGI, per germline. The CDR3: CASSYSRGDNQPQHF. The CDR3 coding sequence is TGTGCCAGCAGTTACTCGCGGGGAGACAATCAGCCCCAGCATTTT.

V gene TRBV11-3 combines with J gene TRBJ2-7; 8 bases are shared with TRBD1. Germline V gene data show CDR1 as SGHNT and CDR2 as YENEEA. This CDR3 spans 15 amino acids. With 5 bases clipped from V and 3 bases from J, the junction kept 9 bases outside the gene matches. The CDR3 DNA reads TGTGCCAGCAGCCTAAGAGGACAGGGAGGCTACGAGCAGTACTTC. Translation: CASSLRGQGGYEQYF.

The rearrangement joins TRBV19 to TRBJ2-1; 10 positions agree with TRBD2. This CDR3 region has 15 residues. The ends lost 6 bases at V and 4 bases at J; junction bases unmatched: 6. CDR1 LNHDA and CDR2 SQIVND come from the germline V gene (reference sequence). The chain's CDR3 is CASRSGGAAYNEQFF. As DNA, the CDR3 is TGTGCCAGTAGGAGCGGGGGGGCGGCTTACAATGAGCAGTTCTTC.

This rearrangement joins TRBV2 to TRBJ2-5; D may be TRBD1 or TRBD2 (5 bases each). With 5 bases removed from V and 2 bases from J, the gap between germline ends came to 12 bases. Germline CDR1 and CDR2: SNHLY and FYNNEI. The CDR3 spans 14 residues. CDR3 DNA sequence: TGTGCCAGCAGTCGGGACGCTTATCAAGAGACCCAGTACTTC. This codes for CASSRDAYQETQYF.

The V and J genes are TRBV7-6 and TRBJ2-7, with D possibly called TRBD1 or TRBD2 (5 bases each). Germline-derived CDR1 and CDR2 are SGHVS and FNYEAQ. This CDR3 has 13 amino acids. With 4 bases removed from V and 5 bases from J, the gap between germline ends came to 12 bases. The CDR3 nucleotides are TGTGCCAGCAGCTCTAGCCAGGGTCACGAGCAGTACTTC. Protein product: CASSSSQGHEQYF.

This rearrangement joins TRBV6-5 to TRBJ1-1, with D hard to call. V was shortened by 6 bases and J by 9 bases, with 14 bases between the two germline ends. Per germline, CDR1 MNHEY and CDR2 SVGAGI. CDR3 size: 12 residues. The chain's CDR3 is CASSRDKVKAFF. The CDR3 DNA follows: TGTGCCAGCAGCCGGGATAAGGTCAAAGCTTTCTTT.

The chain is built from TRBV10-2 and TRBJ2-2; TRBD2 matches 14 bases. In germline, CDR1 is WSHSY, CDR2 SAAADI. V shed 6 bases and J 7 bases; nucleotides not matched to a gene: 4. CDR3 length: 15 residues. Here the CDR3 reads CASRTSGGDGGELFF. In nucleotides, the CDR3 is TGCGCCAGCAGGACTAGCGGGGGGGATGGCGGGGAGCTGTTTTTT.

This chain uses TRBV27 with TRBJ1-3, with TRBD1 as a possible D gene (6 bases). Between the trimmed V and J ends, which lost 2 bases and 3 bases, there was a span of 11 bases. This CDR3 spans 15 amino acids. Per the germline V gene, CDR1 is MNHEY and CDR2 is SMNVEV (reference sequence). The CDR3 loop is CASSLGGWGGNTIYF. The DNA for the CDR3 is TGTGCCAGCAGTTTAGGGGGCTGGGGTGGAAACACCATATATTTT.

This clone was picked up one time. The CDR3 loop is CASSPGQGLGKLFF. In DNA form, the CDR3 reads TGTGCCAGCAGTCCGGGACAGGGGCTGGGAAAACTGTTTTTT. The chain recombines TRBV2 with TRBJ1-4; 10 bases line up with TRBD1. The V and J ends lost 5 bases and 10 bases, in that order; junction bases with no gene match: 7. Germline CDR1 SNHLY, CDR2 FYNNEI. CDR3 length: 14 amino acids.